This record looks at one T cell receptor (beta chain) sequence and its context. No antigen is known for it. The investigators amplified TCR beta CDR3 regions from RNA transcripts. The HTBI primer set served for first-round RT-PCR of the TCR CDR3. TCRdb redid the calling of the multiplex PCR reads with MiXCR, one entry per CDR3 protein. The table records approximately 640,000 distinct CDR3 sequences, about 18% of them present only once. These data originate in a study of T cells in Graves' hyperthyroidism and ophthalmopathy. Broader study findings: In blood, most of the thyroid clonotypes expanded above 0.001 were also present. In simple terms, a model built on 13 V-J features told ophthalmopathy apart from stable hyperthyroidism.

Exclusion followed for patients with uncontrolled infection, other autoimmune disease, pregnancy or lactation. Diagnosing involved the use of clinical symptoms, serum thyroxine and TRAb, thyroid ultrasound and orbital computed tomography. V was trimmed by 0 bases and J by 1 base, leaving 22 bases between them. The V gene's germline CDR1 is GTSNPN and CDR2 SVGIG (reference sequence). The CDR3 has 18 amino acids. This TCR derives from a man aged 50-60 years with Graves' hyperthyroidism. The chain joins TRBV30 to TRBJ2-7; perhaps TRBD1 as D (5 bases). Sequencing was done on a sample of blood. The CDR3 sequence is CAWSVPLFRQSLSYEQYF. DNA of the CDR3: TGTGCCTGGAGTGTACCCCTCTTCCGACAGTCCCTATCCTACGAGCAGTACTTC.